This record looks at one T cell receptor (beta chain) sequence and its context. In the authors' workflow: Using reference gene primer amplification, nucleated cell counts were estimated. The assay was immunoSEQ multiplex PCR, and TCRdb's table has in-frame clones only and misses some. The DNA gave D and trimming, while V, J and clone size come from that table. The table has approximately 110,000 clones, approximately 78% seen once; the top ten hold less than 8%. The sample is drawn from a study of blood T cell repertoires in COVID-19. Across the whole study: Researchers got acute and convalescent COVID-19 samples from the United States, Italy and Spain. PBMCs, B-cell-depleted T cells, or T cells provided the cDNA or gDNA that made up the material.

The CDR3 covers 13 residues. Germline assignment: CDR1 SEHNR and CDR2 FQNEAQ (reference sequence). Trimming shortened V by 1 base and J by 3 bases, and 4 bases separated the two germline ends. This chain connects TRBV7-9 to TRBJ1-3; the D is unclear. Sequenced: peripheral blood. The sequence was obtained from a man between 65 and 85 years old with acute or convalescent COVID-19. CDR3 residues: CASSLGLGNTIYF. As DNA, the CDR3 is TGTGCCAGCAGCTTAGGACTTGGAAACACCATATATTTT. Based on the CDR3 plus reference TRBV7-9 and TRBJ1-3, the full variable domain is DTGVSQNPRHKITKRGQNVTFRCDPISEHNRLYWYRQTLGQGPEFLTYFQNEAQLEKSRLLSDRFSAERPKGSFSTLEIQRTEQGDSAMYLCASSLGLGNTIYFGEGSWLTVV.